One sample yielded the 23 T cell receptor beta chains listed below, sequenced in a study of PD-1 blockade in classical Hodgkin lymphoma. Every patient relapsed after autologous stem cell transplantation, and brentuximab vedotin exposure varied. The repertoire was sequenced with immunoSEQ multiplex PCR; TCRdb's copy has only in-frame clones and lacks some. This sample has about 41,000 clones, with approximately 83% found just once. The sample here was peripheral blood mononuclear cells (PBMCs), taken at baseline. Receptors were obtained from a human donor with classical Hodgkin lymphoma.

V is TRBV18 and J is TRBJ1-3; 7 bases map to TRBD1. The CDR3 extends over 18 amino acids. The germline CDR1 and CDR2 sequences are KGHSH and LQKENI. The V gene end was trimmed by 3 bases and the J gene end by 1 base; junction bases not matched to a gene: 12. The CDR3 sequence: CASSPTGTDNLSGNTIYF. In DNA, the CDR3 is TGTGCCAGCTCACCTACCGGGACAGACAATCTTTCTGGAAACACCATATATTTT.

J is TRBJ1-2 and V is TRBV2; TRBD1 might be the D (5 bases). Germline CDR1 SNHLY, CDR2 FYNNEI. V lost 1 base, J lost 3 bases, and 15 bases lay in between. The CDR3 loop spans 16 amino acids. DNA for the CDR3: TGTGCCAGCAGTGAAGGGGGCTGGGGAGGGGACTATGGCTACACCTTC. The encoded protein is CASSEGGWGGDYGYTF.

V and J are TRBV5-4 and TRBJ1-4; 7 positions agree with TRBD1. The CDR3 runs to 14 residues. Germline CDR1 and CDR2: SGHNT and YYREEE (reference sequence). Losses at the gene ends were 4 bases for V and 4 bases for J; bases not matched to a gene: 4. The CDR3 here is CASSPRDSNEKLFF. CDR3 sequence (DNA): TGTGCCAGCAGCCCGCGGGACAGTAATGAAAAACTGTTTTTT.

The chain recombines TRBV9 with TRBJ2-2; D is uncertain. The CDR3 contains 15 residues. V was clipped by 1 base and J by 0 bases, with 7 bases between them. Per the germline V gene, CDR1 is SGDLS and CDR2 is YYNGEE. CDR3 sequence reads: CASSVWGTNTGELFF. Written as DNA, the CDR3 is TGTGCCAGCAGCGTATGGGGAACGAACACCGGGGAGCTGTTTTTT.

The chain uses TRBV5-4 and TRBJ2-5, with 7 bases matching TRBD2. The J segment lost 1 base and the V segment lost 4 bases, leaving 10 bases of the junction unmatched. The CDR3 covers 16 residues. Germline CDR1 is SGHNT and CDR2 is YYREEE (reference sequence). CDR3 bases: TGTGCCAGCAGCCCCGGCCGGGGGGAGCCCCAAGAGACCCAGTACTTC. It translates to CASSPGRGEPQETQYF.

J is TRBJ1-3 and V is TRBV23-1; perhaps TRBD1 as D (5 bases). TRBV23-1 is classed as an ORF, of uncertain function. The CDR3 contains 18 residues. Deletions cut 4 bases from V and 1 base from J, with 20 bases between. CDR3 residues: CASSLSGRRGLSGNTIYF. CDR3 coding DNA: TGCGCCAGCAGTCTCTCCGGTCGTCGGGGGTTGTCTGGAAACACCATATATTTT.

The rearrangement links TRBV7-2 to TRBJ1-4; D gene ambiguous. Trimming took off 1 base at V and 7 bases at J, with 7 bases between the two ends. Germline V CDR1 and CDR2: SGHTA, FQGNSA. The CDR3 is 13 amino acids. CDR3: CASSLGAGEKLFF. In DNA form, the CDR3 reads TGTGCCAGCAGCTTAGGGGCCGGTGAAAAACTGTTTTTT.

This clone was seen a handful of times. This chain uses TRBV14 with TRBJ2-2; 15 positions agree with TRBD2. Trimming cost V 5 bases and J 6 bases; bases outside gene matches: 4. This CDR3 region has 16 residues. CDR1 SGHDN and CDR2 FVKESK come from the germline V gene. The CDR3 spells CASSLRTSGRAGELFF. CDR3 nucleotides: TGTGCCAGCAGCTTACGGACTAGCGGGAGGGCCGGGGAGCTGTTTTTT.

The chain combines TRBV19 with TRBJ2-5; TRBD2 agrees at 8 bases. CDR3 length equals 17 residues. In germline, CDR1 is LNHDA, CDR2 SQIVND (reference sequence). The trim removed 5 bases at V and 5 bases at J, leaving 16 bases unmatched. This CDR3 reads CASSPLSSGFRRETQYF. The CDR3 region has the DNA TGTGCCAGTAGTCCCCTGTCTAGCGGGTTCAGAAGGGAGACCCAGTACTTC.

The gene calls are TRBV7-2 and TRBJ1-4; D is unclear. Germline V gene sequence: CDR1 SGHTA, CDR2 FQGNSA. The germline V and J ends were trimmed by 1 base and 8 bases, with 8 bases remaining between them. This CDR3 has 13 residues. This CDR3 is CASSLVLQEKLFF. In DNA form, the CDR3 reads TGTGCCAGCAGCTTAGTACTACAAGAAAAACTGTTTTTT.

This clone turned up a few times. The chain is built from TRBV6-5 and TRBJ1-6, with a possible D match to TRBD1 (6 bases). Trimming pared 1 base from V and 14 bases from J, leaving 12 bases between. The CDR3 runs 13 residues. CDR1 and CDR2 (germline): MNHEY, SVGAGI. The CDR3 sequence is CASSYWDTFALHF. CDR3 DNA sequence: TGTGCCAGCAGTTACTGGGACACCTTTGCCCTCCACTTT.

The J gene is TRBJ1-1, the V gene TRBV7-9, with D uncertain. CDR3 size: 12 residues. V lost 5 bases and J lost 3, with 7 bases in between. Germline V gene sequence: CDR1 SEHNR, CDR2 FQNEAQ (reference sequence). The CDR3 loop is CASSLRDTEAFF. The CDR3 bases are TGTGCCAGCAGCCTAAGGGACACTGAAGCTTTCTTT.

This clone was detected a few times. The chain carries TRBV6-5 and TRBJ1-5, with D perhaps TRBD1 (5 bases). This CDR3 spans 15 amino acids. Germline CDR1 is MNHEY and CDR2 is SVGAGI. V lost 5 bases to trimming and J lost 0 bases, with 11 bases between them. In nucleotides, the CDR3 is TGTGCCAGCAGTCCTGACAGTTTTAGCAATCAGCCCCAGCATTTT. Translating it yields CASSPDSFSNQPQHF.

This clone was seen a few times. The chain recombines TRBV7-9 with TRBJ2-7, with D uncertain. This CDR3 region has 13 residues. Trimming shortened V by 3 bases and J by 2 bases, and 8 bases separated the two germline ends. CDR1 and CDR2 (germline): SEHNR, FQNEAQ (reference sequence). The CDR3 here is CASSFAWAYEQYF. The CDR3 DNA is TGTGCCAGCAGCTTCGCCTGGGCCTACGAGCAGTACTTC.

This clone turned up a few times. The chain links TRBV11-2 to TRBJ1-2; TRBD1 aligns across 7 bases. The CDR3 is made up of 13 amino acids. With V trimmed by 0 bases and J by 8 bases, 3 bases remained unmatched. Germline lookup yields CDR1 SGHAT and CDR2 FQNNGV. CDR3 bases: TGTGCCAGCAGCTTAGAAGGGACAGCCGGCTACACCTTC. Translated, it gives CASSLEGTAGYTF.

The chain combines TRBV21-1 with TRBJ2-1; TRBD2, the D gene given by the table, was not confirmed from the DNA. TRBV21-1 is marked as a pseudogene. The CDR3 runs to 17 residues. DNA for the CDR3: TGTGCCAGCAGCAGACGGTGGATGCGCGGGAGGGCACATGAGCAGTTCTTC. It is translated as CASSRRWMRGRAHEQFF.

V and J are TRBV30 and TRBJ2-2, with 8 nucleotides matching TRBD2. CDR3 length: 14 amino acids. The germline CDR1 and CDR2 sequences are GTSNPN and SVGIG (reference sequence). The V and J ends lost 3 bases and 3 bases, in that order; junction bases with no gene match: 3. CDR3 residues: CAWRTSGDTGELFF. The CDR3 region has the DNA TGTGCCTGGAGAACTAGCGGAGACACCGGGGAGCTGTTTTTT.

This chain links TRBV13 with TRBJ2-7; 7 positions match TRBD1. The CDR3 covers 14 residues. CDR1 and CDR2 from the germline V gene are PRHDT and FYEKMQ (reference sequence). The J segment lost 2 bases and the V segment lost 6 bases, leaving 7 bases of the junction unmatched. The CDR3, as DNA: TGTGCCAGCAGGGCTAAAGGGGGCCCCTACGAGCAGTACTTC. Its protein product is CASRAKGGPYEQYF.

This clone has only a few counts. The chain employs TRBV6-1 and TRBJ2-2, with no clear D. The CDR3 totals 12 residues. V shed 7 bases and J shed 1 base, with 4 bases lying between them. The germline V gene encodes CDR1 MNHNS and CDR2 SASEGT. CDR3 region: CASTQNTGELFF. The CDR3 DNA is TGTGCCAGCACTCAGAACACCGGGGAGCTGTTTTTT.

The gene calls are TRBV25-1 and TRBJ1-6; D gene unclear. This CDR3 spans 12 amino acids. Germline V lookup: CDR1 MGHDK, CDR2 SYGVNS. Between the trimmed V and J ends, which lost 7 bases and 6 bases, there was a span of 7 bases. The CDR3: CASTHPNSPLHF. The CDR3 coding sequence is TGTGCCAGCACTCACCCTAATTCACCCCTCCACTTT.

This clone was recorded only once. J is TRBJ2-7 and V is TRBV28; 7 nucleotides line up with TRBD1. The CDR3 is 16 residues long. The V segment lost 3 bases and the J segment 2 bases; nucleotides outside the gene matches: 10. In germline, CDR1 is MDHEN, CDR2 SYDVKM. The CDR3 reads CASSFGAGGKAYEQYF. The CDR3 DNA follows: TGTGCCAGCAGTTTTGGGGCAGGGGGTAAGGCCTACGAGCAGTACTTC. Using reference TRBV28 and TRBJ2-7 for the parts outside the CDR3, the full variable domain is DVKVTQSSRYLVKRTGEKVFLECVQDMDHENMFWYRQDPGLGLRLIYFSYDVKMKEKGDIPEGYSVSREKKERFSLILESASTNQTSMYLCASSFGAGGKAYEQYFGPGTRLTVT.

By its share, this clone is medium-sized. The J gene is TRBJ2-3, the V gene TRBV19, with 7 positions matching TRBD1. The CDR3 is 15 residues long. Germline V gene sequence: CDR1 LNHDA, CDR2 SQIVND (reference sequence). Trimming removed 11 bases from V and 0 bases from J; junction bases left unmatched: 11. The CDR3 nucleotides are TGTGCCTCAAGCTACGACAGGGCTAGCACAGATACGCAGTATTTT. Protein: CASSYDRASTDTQYF.

This clone was observed a single time. The chain has TRBV7-9 and TRBJ1-1; D ambiguous. V was clipped by 0 bases and J by 6 bases, with 11 bases between them. Per germline, CDR1 SEHNR and CDR2 FQNEAQ (reference sequence). This CDR3 region has 14 residues. The CDR3 reads CASSLALGKAEAFF. The CDR3, as DNA: TGTGCCAGCAGCTTAGCGCTAGGAAAGGCTGAAGCTTTCTTT. Supplemented by reference TRBV7-9 and TRBJ1-1, the full variable domain reads DTGVSQNPRHKITKRGQNVTFRCDPISEHNRLYWYRQTLGQGPEFLTYFQNEAQLEKSRLLSDRFSAERPKGSFSTLEIQRTEQGDSAMYLCASSLALGKAEAFFGQGTRLTVV.